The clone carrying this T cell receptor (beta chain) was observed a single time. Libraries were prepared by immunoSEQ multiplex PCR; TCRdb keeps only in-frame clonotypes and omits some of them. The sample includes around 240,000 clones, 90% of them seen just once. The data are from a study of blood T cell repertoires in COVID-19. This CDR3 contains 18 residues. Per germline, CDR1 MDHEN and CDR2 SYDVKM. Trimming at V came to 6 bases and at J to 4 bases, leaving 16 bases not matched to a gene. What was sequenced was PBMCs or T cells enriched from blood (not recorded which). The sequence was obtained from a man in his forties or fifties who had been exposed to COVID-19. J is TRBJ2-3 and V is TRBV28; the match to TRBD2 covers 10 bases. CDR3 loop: CASSFPSGAGGPSDTQYF. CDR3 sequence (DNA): TGTGCCAGCAGCTTCCCTAGTGGAGCGGGGGGGCCGTCAGATACGCAGTATTTT.